A single sample gave rise to the 14 T cell receptor beta chains below, sequenced in a study of cytomegalovirus exposure and HLA in healthy donors. PCR employed 60 Vbeta and 13 Jbeta primers. Sequencing used immunoSEQ multiplex PCR; TCRdb keeps in-frame clones, though not all of them. The table records fewer than 95,000 clones, around 82% of them present only once. What was sequenced was PBMCs. These receptors all stem from a man between 18 and 29 years old in good health and CMV-seronegative.

This chain joins TRBV9 and TRBJ1-5; possibly TRBD1 for D (5 bases). The CDR3 extends over 15 amino acids. The V gene lost 4 bases and the J gene lost 3 bases, with 14 bases spanning the gap. Germline CDR1 and CDR2: SGDLS and YYNGEE. The CDR3 sequence is CASSPGGMTNQPQHF. The DNA for the CDR3 is TGTGCCAGCAGCCCGGGGGGGATGACCAATCAGCCCCAGCATTTT.

The rearrangement links TRBV25-1 to TRBJ2-7; possible D gene TRBD2, 5 bases. This CDR3 comprises 15 residues. Per the germline V gene, CDR1 is MGHDK and CDR2 is SYGVNS. With 5 bases removed from V and 6 bases from J, the gap between germline ends came to 20 bases. The CDR3 region has the DNA TGTGCCAGCAGTCCAACGGGGAAATCCACCTTCGAGCAGTACTTC. Its protein product is CASSPTGKSTFEQYF.

The rearrangement links TRBV6-1 to TRBJ1-1; D is unresolved. Trimming removed 9 bases from V and 1 base from J, with 12 bases in between. CDR1 and CDR2 (germline): MNHNS, SASEGT. The length of the CDR3 is 13 residues. CDR3 DNA sequence: TGTGCCAGTAGGTACGCGGAGAACACTGAAGCTTTCTTT. Protein product: CASRYAENTEAFF.

This clone was picked up one time. The chain carries TRBV6-1 and TRBJ2-7, with 10 bases fitting TRBD1. Germline V gene data show CDR1 as MNHNS and CDR2 as SASEGT. The CDR3 has 15 residues. V was clipped by 4 bases and J by 2 bases; unmatched bases: 5. The CDR3, as DNA: TGTGCCAGCAGTGGTGGACAGGGGGGAACCTACGAGCAGTACTTC. Protein: CASSGGQGGTYEQYF.

The chain has TRBV6-6 and TRBJ1-6; D is uncertain. CDR1 MNHNY and CDR2 SVGAGI come from the germline V gene (reference sequence). Trimming took 5 bases from V and 10 from J, leaving 6 bases between them. This CDR3 contains 11 residues. CDR3 sequence: CASSSSSPLHF. The DNA for the CDR3 is TGTGCCAGCAGTAGTAGCTCACCCCTCCACTTT.

V usage is TRBV6-5 and J usage is TRBJ2-1, with D perhaps matching TRBD1 (6 bases). CDR1 MNHEY and CDR2 SVGAGI come from the germline V gene. The CDR3 spans 15 residues. Between the trimmed V and J ends, which lost 0 bases and 3 bases, there was a span of 9 bases. The CDR3, as DNA: TGTGCCAGCAGTTACTCGAGCAGGGGCTACAATGAGCAGTTCTTC. Its protein is CASSYSSRGYNEQFF.

The J gene is TRBJ2-7, the V gene TRBV9, with D possibly TRBD2 on 6 matching bases. The V end was cut by 4 bases, the J end by 6 bases, with 14 bases between. This CDR3 comprises 13 residues. Looked up from germline, CDR1 is SGDLS and CDR2 is YYNGEE. In nucleotides, the CDR3 is TGTGCCAGCAGCCCCCCAAGCGGGTTCGAGCAGTACTTC. Residues: CASSPPSGFEQYF.

Written as DNA, the CDR3 is TGTGCCAGCAGTAGGGACAGATCGAATGAAAAACTGTTTTTT. This encodes CASSRDRSNEKLFF. The chain is built from TRBV27 and TRBJ1-4; the match to TRBD1 covers 7 bases. This CDR3 has 14 amino acids. The junction had 5 bases not matched to a gene; V was cut back by 5 bases and J by 5 bases. CDR1 and CDR2 (germline): MNHEY, SMNVEV (reference sequence). Full variable domain (remainder filled in from reference TRBV27 and TRBJ1-4): EAQVTQNPRYLITVTGKKLTVTCSQNMNHEYMSWYRQDPGLGLRQIYYSMNVEVTDKGDVPEGYKVSRKEKRNFPLILESPSPNQTSLYFCASSRDRSNEKLFFGSGTQLSVL.

This rearrangement joins TRBV19 to TRBJ2-3, with TRBD2 matching over 7 bases. Germline V gene lookup returns CDR1 LNHDA and CDR2 SQIVND (reference sequence). Trimming removed 6 bases from V and 3 bases from J; junction bases left unmatched: 6. The CDR3 has 14 residues. DNA of the CDR3: TGTGCCAGTAGACCGGCAGCGGGGACAGATACGCAGTATTTT. Its translation: CASRPAAGTDTQYF.

The V gene is TRBV4-2, the J gene TRBJ2-2; tentatively, D is TRBD2 (5 bases). From germline, CDR1 is LGHNA and CDR2 YNFKEQ. V dropped 3 bases and J dropped 5 bases, with 13 bases sitting between them. CDR3 length: 15 amino acids. The CDR3 nucleotides read TGTGCCAGCAGCCACGGGAACCCCTTGACCGGGGAGCTGTTTTTT. Encoded protein: CASSHGNPLTGELFF.

The chain recombines TRBV2 with TRBJ2-3, with a weak D call TRBD2 (7 bases). The CDR3 sequence is 18 residues long. Germline V gene sequence: CDR1 SNHLY, CDR2 FYNNEI. Trimming left V 5 bases short and J 0 bases short, with 21 bases between. The DNA for the CDR3 is TGTGCCAGCAGTCCCATGGGGGGGGGCCGGGAAAGCACAGATACGCAGTATTTT. Translated, it gives CASSPMGGGRESTDTQYF.

V gene TRBV5-1 combines with J gene TRBJ1-6; a possible D gene is TRBD1 (6 bases). V lost 0 bases to trimming and J lost 7 bases, with 14 bases between them. The CDR3 loop spans 16 amino acids. The germline V gene encodes CDR1 SGHRS and CDR2 YFSETQ. The CDR3 nucleotides read TGCGCCAGCAGCTTGGCAGGGGTTATGTTGAATTCACCCCTCCACTTT. As protein: CASSLAGVMLNSPLHF.

This sequence joins TRBV19 and TRBJ2-7; 9 bases are shared with TRBD1. CDR1 LNHDA and CDR2 SQIVND come from the germline V gene (reference sequence). Germline trimming cut 7 bases from V and 2 bases from J; bases unmatched to any gene: 6. The CDR3 extends over 14 amino acids. The CDR3 is CASTPGQGTYEQYF. The CDR3 DNA reads as TGTGCCAGTACCCCCGGACAGGGGACCTACGAGCAGTACTTC. Variable domain in full (rest from reference TRBV19 and TRBJ2-7): DGGITQSPKYLFRKEGQNVTLSCEQNLNHDAMYWYRQDPGQGLRLIYYSQIVNDFQKGDIAEGYSVSREKKESFPLTVTSAQKNPTAFYLCASTPGQGTYEQYFGPGTRLTVT.

The CDR3, as DNA: TGTGCCAGCAGCCCTCTAAGGGGGCGCCCGGATGAGCAGTTCTTC. This encodes CASSPLRGRPDEQFF. This sequence joins TRBV5-6 and TRBJ2-1, with TRBD1 matching over 7 bases. V lost 4 bases, J lost 8 bases, and 12 bases stayed unmatched. Germline V lookup: CDR1 SGHDT, CDR2 YYEEEE. The length of the CDR3 is 15 residues.